These 15 T cell receptor beta chains originate from one sample sequenced in a study of blood T cell repertoires in COVID-19 (dated by TCRdb to between 2020 and 2021). The library was produced with the immunoSEQ multiplex PCR assay. Here the immuneACCESS table is served through TCRdb, limited to in-frame sequences with V and J called. Missing clones are a known gap in these copies; in checked studies unresolved V genes cover under half, and the rest lacks a known reason. This sample gives a few hundred thousand clones in total; around 85% of them show up just once. Around 3.7% of the sample comes from the top ten. The specimen was peripheral blood. These receptors were collected from a woman in her fifties or sixties with active or convalescent COVID-19.

The chain links TRBV11-3 to TRBJ2-1, with 10 bases lining up with TRBD2. Germline CDR1 and CDR2: SGHNT and YENEEA. The junction had 3 bases not matched to a gene; V was cut back by 2 bases and J by 5 bases. The CDR3 covers 15 residues. The CDR3: CASSLLAGVNNEQFF. The CDR3 DNA reads TGTGCCAGCAGCTTACTAGCGGGAGTCAACAATGAGCAGTTCTTC. The full variable domain, rest sourced from reference TRBV11-3 and TRBJ2-1, is EAGVVQSPRYKIIEKKQPVAFWCNPISGHNTLYWYLQNLGQGPELLIRYENEEAVDDSQLPKDRFSAERLKGVDSTLKIQPAELGDSAVYLCASSLLAGVNNEQFFGPGTRLTVL.

The chain couples TRBV18 to TRBJ2-2, with D possibly TRBD1 on 6 matching bases. Germline CDR1 is KGHSH and CDR2 is LQKENI. Trimming shortened V by 8 bases and J by 4 bases, and 17 bases separated the two germline ends. The CDR3 loop spans 15 amino acids. CDR3 coding DNA: TGTGCCAGCCAGGGCCGACAGGATGTCACCGGGGAGCTGTTTTTT. Translation gives CASQGRQDVTGELFF.

The gene calls are TRBV28 and TRBJ1-4; 10 bases agree with TRBD1. The germline V gene has CDR1 MDHEN and CDR2 SYDVKM. The CDR3 loop spans 13 amino acids. V dropped 8 bases and J dropped 8; count of bases not matched to a gene: 5. CDR3 DNA: TGTGCCAGCTTGGGACAGGGGTACGAAAAACTGTTTTTT. Protein sequence: CASLGQGYEKLFF. Full variable domain (outside the CDR3, taken from reference TRBV28 and TRBJ1-4): DVKVTQSSRYLVKRTGEKVFLECVQDMDHENMFWYRQDPGLGLRLIYFSYDVKMKEKGDIPEGYSVSREKKERFSLILESASTNQTSMYLCASLGQGYEKLFFGSGTQLSVL.

J is TRBJ1-2 and V is TRBV11-2, with D possibly TRBD1 on 6 matching bases. The ends were cut back, 4 bases at V and 4 bases at J, with 13 bases in the middle. The CDR3 has 14 amino acids. CDR1 is SGHAT, CDR2 FQNNGV, per germline. The CDR3 nucleotides read TGTGCCAGCAGCTCAGGACAGTATATCTATGGCTACACCTTC. The encoded protein is CASSSGQYIYGYTF.

The chain uses TRBV7-3 and TRBJ2-2; 7 positions agree with TRBD2. The CDR3 totals 16 residues. Germline-derived CDR1 and CDR2 are SGHTA and FQGTGA. With V trimmed by 1 base and J by 1 base, 3 bases remained unmatched. CDR3 in DNA: TGTGCCAGCAGCTTAATAGGCGGGGGGAACACCGGGGAGCTGTTTTTT. Protein: CASSLIGGGNTGELFF.

The genes are TRBV14 and TRBJ2-5, with 11 bases that match TRBD1. V was clipped by 4 bases and J by 3 bases; unmatched bases: 10. The germline V gene encodes CDR1 SGHDN and CDR2 FVKESK. This CDR3 is built from 17 residues. This CDR3 is CASSRHPGQGVEETQYF. DNA for the CDR3: TGTGCCAGCAGCCGCCACCCGGGACAGGGGGTTGAAGAGACCCAGTACTTC. Combining the CDR3 with reference TRBV14 and TRBJ2-5 gives the whole variable domain EAGVTQFPSHSVIEKGQTVTLRCDPISGHDNLYWYRRVMGKEIKFLLHFVKESKQDESGMPNNRFLAERTGGTYSTLKVQPAELEDSGVYFCASSRHPGQGVEETQYFGPGTRLLVL.

The chain links TRBV11-2 to TRBJ2-1; tentative D call: TRBD1 (6 bases). The germline V and J ends were trimmed by 5 bases and 2 bases, with 10 bases remaining between them. This CDR3 is 14 amino acids long. Germline V CDR1 and CDR2: SGHAT, FQNNGV. DNA of the CDR3: TGTGCCAGCAGCCTTCGGACAGCCTACAATGAGCAGTTCTTC. Amino acids: CASSLRTAYNEQFF.

This chain connects TRBV6-4 to TRBJ2-3, with a weak D call TRBD2 (6 bases). Germline CDR1 is MRHNA and CDR2 is SNTAGT. Trimming pared 4 bases from V and 3 bases from J, leaving 17 bases between. This CDR3 region has 16 residues. The CDR3 DNA sequence: TGTGCCAGCAGTGCGCGGTCCGGGAGAAAAACAGATACGCAGTATTTT. This gives the protein CASSARSGRKTDTQYF.

The chain recombines TRBV30 with TRBJ1-2, with 9 bases lining up with TRBD1. Unmatched junction bases numbered 3, after V lost 4 bases and J lost 6 bases. Germline V CDR1 and CDR2: GTSNPN, SVGIG (reference sequence). This CDR3 contains 12 residues. The CDR3 spells CAWNRGRDGYTF. The CDR3 nucleotides read TGTGCCTGGAACAGGGGGCGGGATGGCTACACCTTC.

With respect to this clone: The junction departs from the called germline gene at one end, perhaps through a read error. The chain recombines TRBV10-3 with TRBJ2-1; 7 bases map to TRBD2. Germline CDR1 and CDR2: ENHRY and SYGVKD. The CDR3 is 17 residues long. In DNA, the CDR3 is TGTGCCATCAGTGAGTCGGGGCGGGAGACCTCCCACAATGAGCAGTTCTTC. It translates to CAISESGRETSHNEQFF.

The rearrangement uses TRBV4-1 and TRBJ2-2, with 7 bases matching TRBD1. With V trimmed by 1 base and J by 6 bases, 5 bases remained unmatched. Per germline, CDR1 MGHRA and CDR2 YSYEKL. The CDR3 consists of 15 residues. The CDR3 nucleotides are TGCGCCAGCAGCCAAGGACAGGGAGAACCCGGGGAGCTGTTTTTT. Translation: CASSQGQGEPGELFF.

V is TRBV5-3 and J is TRBJ1-4; D uncertain. TRBV5-3 is an ORF, and what it does is uncertain. The V and J ends lost 0 bases and 8 bases respectively, with 14 bases between them. The CDR3 is 15 residues long. The CDR3 loop reads CARSLARASGEKLFF. For the CDR3, the DNA is TGTGCCAGAAGCTTGGCGAGGGCATCGGGAGAAAAACTGTTTTTT.

The chain combines TRBV5-1 with TRBJ1-3; D is unclear. Germline V gene data show CDR1 as SGHRS and CDR2 as YFSETQ. V was shortened by 2 bases and J by 4 bases, with 10 bases between the two germline ends. The CDR3 loop spans 14 amino acids. The CDR3 is CASSFSAGGNTIYF. The DNA for the CDR3 is TGCGCCAGCAGCTTTTCTGCTGGCGGAAACACCATATATTTT.

This chain links TRBV19 with TRBJ2-2; 10 bases align to TRBD2. This CDR3 has 16 amino acids. Trimming at V came to 7 bases and at J to 5 bases, leaving 10 bases not matched to a gene. CDR1 and CDR2 (germline): LNHDA, SQIVND (reference sequence). The DNA of the CDR3 is TGTGCCAGTAATGCCAGAGCGGGAGGGATAACCGGGGAGCTGTTTTTT. The encoded protein is CASNARAGGITGELFF.

The V gene is TRBV13, the J gene TRBJ2-5; TRBD2 agrees at 8 bases. The CDR3 covers 16 residues. Trimming at V came to 5 bases and at J to 6 bases, leaving 14 bases not matched to a gene. Germline CDR1 reads PRHDT; CDR2 reads FYEKMQ (reference sequence). The CDR3 sequence: CASSLSRGEGTKTQYF. The CDR3 nucleotides read TGTGCCAGCAGCCTCTCGCGGGGGGAGGGCACAAAGACCCAGTACTTC.